This T cell receptor beta chain came from a study of blood T cell repertoires in COVID-19. The wider study: Italy, Spain and the United States were the sources of the convalescent and acute COVID-19 samples.

Individuals drawn from around 25 US areas were about 18 to 90 years old. V lost 3 bases to trimming and J lost 7 bases, with 7 bases between them. Per germline, CDR1 SGHAT and CDR2 FQDESV (reference sequence). The CDR3 runs to 12 residues. The method was immunoSEQ multiplex PCR; TCRdb's version includes in-frame clones alone and lacks a portion of them. The sample yields fewer than 350,000 clones, around 85% seen once. Sequenced sample: PBMCs or T cells enriched from blood (not recorded which). V is TRBV11-1 and J is TRBJ2-1; D remains unclear. The origin of this receptor is a woman aged 40 to 50 with acute COVID-19. DNA of the CDR3: TGTGCCAGCAGCTTTAGAGGAAATGAGCAGTTCTTC. Translated, it gives CASSFRGNEQFF.